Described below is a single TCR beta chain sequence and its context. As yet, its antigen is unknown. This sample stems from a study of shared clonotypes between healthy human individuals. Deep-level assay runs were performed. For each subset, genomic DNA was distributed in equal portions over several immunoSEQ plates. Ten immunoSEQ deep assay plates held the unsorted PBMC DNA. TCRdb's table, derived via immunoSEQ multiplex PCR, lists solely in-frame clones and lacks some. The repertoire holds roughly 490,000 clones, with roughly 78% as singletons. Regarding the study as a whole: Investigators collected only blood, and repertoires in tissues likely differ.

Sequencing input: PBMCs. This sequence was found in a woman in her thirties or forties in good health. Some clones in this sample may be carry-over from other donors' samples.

DNA for the CDR3: TGTGCCAGCAGCCGGACAGGGGCGGCTGCCTACGAGCAGTACTTC. Residues: CASSRTGAAAYEQYF. The chain joins TRBV28 to TRBJ2-7; 9 bases match TRBD1. Trimming took 6 bases from V and 2 from J; bases not matched to a gene: 8. Germline V gene lookup returns CDR1 MDHEN and CDR2 SYDVKM. CDR3 length equals 15 residues.